The clone carrying this T cell receptor (beta chain) qualifies as medium-sized. This specimen comes from a study of T cells after somatic rescue of genetic block. Generated by immunoSEQ multiplex PCR, the TCRdb table keeps only in-frame clones and is missing some. The sample carries 10,000 to 15,000 clones, around 70% recorded once. Source material: peripheral blood mononuclear cells (PBMCs). This TCR came from a boy between 5 and 17 years old.

CDR3: CASSFNPAPQETQYF. In DNA, the CDR3 is TGTGCCAGCAGCTTTAACCCAGCCCCCCAAGAGACCCAGTACTTC. The chain employs TRBV7-3 and TRBJ2-5; no reliable D call. The CDR3 has 15 residues. Trimming left V 3 bases short and J 1 base short, with 12 bases between. The germline V gene encodes CDR1 SGHTA and CDR2 FQGTGA. The complete variable domain, with remaining parts taken from reference TRBV7-3 and TRBJ2-5, reads GAGVSQTPSNKVTEKGKYVELRCDPISGHTALYWYRQSLGQGPEFLIYFQGTGAADDSGLPNDRFFAVRPEGSVSTLKIQRTERGDSAVYLCASSFNPAPQETQYFGPGTRLLVL.